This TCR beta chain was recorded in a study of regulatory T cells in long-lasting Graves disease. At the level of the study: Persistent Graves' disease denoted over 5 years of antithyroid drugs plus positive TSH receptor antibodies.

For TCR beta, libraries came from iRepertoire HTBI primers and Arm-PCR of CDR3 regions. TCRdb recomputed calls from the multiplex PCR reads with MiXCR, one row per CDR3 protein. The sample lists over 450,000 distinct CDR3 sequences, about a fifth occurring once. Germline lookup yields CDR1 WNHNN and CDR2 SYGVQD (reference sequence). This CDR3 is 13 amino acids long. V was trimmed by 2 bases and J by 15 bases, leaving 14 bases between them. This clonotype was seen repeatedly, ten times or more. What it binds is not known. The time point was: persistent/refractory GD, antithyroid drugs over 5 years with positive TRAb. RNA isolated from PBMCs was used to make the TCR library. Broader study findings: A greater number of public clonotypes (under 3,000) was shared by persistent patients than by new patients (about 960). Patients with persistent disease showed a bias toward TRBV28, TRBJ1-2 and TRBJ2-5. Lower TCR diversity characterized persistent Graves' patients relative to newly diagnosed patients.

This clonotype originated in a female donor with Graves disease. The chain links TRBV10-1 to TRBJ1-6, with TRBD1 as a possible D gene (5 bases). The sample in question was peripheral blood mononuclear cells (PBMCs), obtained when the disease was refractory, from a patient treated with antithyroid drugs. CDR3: CASSEDSMWLLHF. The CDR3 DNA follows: TGCGCCAGCAGTGAGGACAGTATGTGGCTCCTCCACTTT.